This TCR beta chain was identified in a study of shared clonotypes between healthy human individuals. Whole-study findings and limits: Generation probability values for non-shared clonotypes were lower than those for clonotypes shared by all four donors.

The data were produced by immunoSEQ multiplex PCR, yet TCRdb's version contains in-frame clones alone and is incomplete. The sample consists of approximately 97,000 clones, under 70% of them appearing once. A remark on this clone: Its target is not known.

CDR1 and CDR2 (germline): LGHNT, FRNRAP. The CDR3 length is 15 residues. V was cut by 2 bases and J by 7 bases, with 15 bases left in between. The chain employs TRBV12-5 and TRBJ2-1, with D possibly TRBD1 on 6 matching bases. The sequencing sample was made of memory CD8+ T cells sorted from blood. Sample subset: CD45RO+ cells pooled with CCR7-negative TemRA cells. This TCR was sampled from a man aged 30 to 45 in good health. The CDR3 DNA follows: TGTGCTAGTGGTTTGTCCAGGGGCTTACAGAATGAGCAGTTCTTC. Residues: CASGLSRGLQNEQFF. The full variable domain, in which reference TRBV12-5 and TRBJ2-1 provide the parts outside the CDR3, is DARVTQTPRHKVTEMGQEVTMRCQPILGHNTVFWYRQTMMQGLELLAYFRNRAPLDDSGMPKDRFSAEMPDATLATLKIQPSEPRDSAVYFCASGLSRGLQNEQFFGPGTRLTVL.